This paragraph reports one TCR beta chain. Data came from immunoSEQ multiplex PCR; TCRdb stores just in-frame clones and leaves some out. The sample has approximately 35,000 clones, 76% seen once. This record belongs to a study of STAT5B mutations in CD4+ large granular lymphocyte leukemia. The specimen was CD4+ T cells from blood buffy coats. This TCR was recovered from a human donor in good health.

Here the CDR3 reads CATSRPGTPPVGYTF. Written as DNA, the CDR3 is TGTGCCACCAGCAGACCTGGGACACCGCCCGTTGGCTACACCTTC. The genes are TRBV15 and TRBJ1-2; the D gene is possibly TRBD1 (6 bases). Looked up from germline, CDR1 is LNHNV and CDR2 is YYDKDF (reference sequence). Trimming stripped 2 bases from V and 7 bases from J, with 17 bases between. CDR3 size: 15 residues.